This T cell receptor (beta chain) was documented in a study of cytomegalovirus exposure and HLA in healthy donors. Study-level points and caveats: CMV serostatus stood as the only immune exposure information on hand. A prior analysis recorded that most TCR beta V segments were productive about 90% or about 30% of the time.

This clone showed up just once. The target antigen is unknown. PCR employed 60 Vbeta and 13 Jbeta primers. Sequencing used immunoSEQ multiplex PCR; TCRdb keeps in-frame clones, though not all of them. This sample has 110,000 or so clones, with around 77% found just once. Germline CDR1 is SGDLS and CDR2 is YYNGEE. The V end lost 2 bases, the J end lost 3 bases, and 15 bases lay between the germline ends. This CDR3 comprises 15 residues. The chain has TRBV9 and TRBJ2-7; D might be TRBD1 (6 bases). The sequence was collected from a man aged 18 to 29 in good health and CMV-seropositive. Sequenced input: PBMCs. DNA of the CDR3: TGTGCCAGCAGCGTGACCGGGACACCCCGCTACGAGCAGTACTTC. Encoded protein: CASSVTGTPRYEQYF.